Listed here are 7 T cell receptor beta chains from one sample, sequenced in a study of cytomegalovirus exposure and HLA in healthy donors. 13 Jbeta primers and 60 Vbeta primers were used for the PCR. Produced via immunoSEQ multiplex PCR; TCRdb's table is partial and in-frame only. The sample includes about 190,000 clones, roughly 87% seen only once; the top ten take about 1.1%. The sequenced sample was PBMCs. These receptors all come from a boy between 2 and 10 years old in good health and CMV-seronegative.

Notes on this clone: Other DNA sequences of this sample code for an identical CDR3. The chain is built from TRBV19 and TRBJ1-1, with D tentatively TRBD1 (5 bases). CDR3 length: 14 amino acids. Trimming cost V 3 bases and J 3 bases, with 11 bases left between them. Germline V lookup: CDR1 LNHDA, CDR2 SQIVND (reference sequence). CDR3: CASSMGGDYTEAFF. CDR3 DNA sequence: TGTGCCAGTAGTATGGGGGGAGACTACACTGAAGCTTTCTTT.

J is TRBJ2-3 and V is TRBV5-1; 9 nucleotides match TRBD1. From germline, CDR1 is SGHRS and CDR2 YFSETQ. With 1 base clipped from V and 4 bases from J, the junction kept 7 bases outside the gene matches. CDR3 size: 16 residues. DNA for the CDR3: TGCGCCAGCAGCTTGTCACGGGGGACAGGGTCAGATACGCAGTATTTT. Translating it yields CASSLSRGTGSDTQYF.

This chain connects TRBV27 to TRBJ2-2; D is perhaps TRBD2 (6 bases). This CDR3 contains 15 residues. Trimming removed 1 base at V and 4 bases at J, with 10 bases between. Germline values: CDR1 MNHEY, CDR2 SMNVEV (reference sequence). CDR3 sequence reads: CASSLLGLSTGELFF. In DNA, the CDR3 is TGTGCCAGCAGTTTATTGGGACTCAGCACCGGGGAGCTGTTTTTT.

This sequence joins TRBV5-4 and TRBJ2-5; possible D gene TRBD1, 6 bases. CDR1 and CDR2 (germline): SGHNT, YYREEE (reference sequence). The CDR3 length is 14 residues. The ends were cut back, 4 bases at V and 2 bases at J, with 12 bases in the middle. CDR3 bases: TGTGCCAGCAGCGAGGACAGCGTTCAAGAGACCCAGTACTTC. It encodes CASSEDSVQETQYF. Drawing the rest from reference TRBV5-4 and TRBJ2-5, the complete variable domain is ETGVTQSPTHLIKTRGQQVTLRCSSQSGHNTVSWYQQALGQGPQFIFQYYREEENGRGNFPPRFSGLQFPNYSSELNVNALELDDSALYLCASSEDSVQETQYFGPGTRLLVL.

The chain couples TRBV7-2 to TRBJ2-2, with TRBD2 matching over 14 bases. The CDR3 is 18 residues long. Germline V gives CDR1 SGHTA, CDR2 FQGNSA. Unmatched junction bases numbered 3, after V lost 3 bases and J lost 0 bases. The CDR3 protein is CASSFTGLAGANTGELFF. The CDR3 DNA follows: TGTGCCAGCAGCTTCACGGGACTAGCGGGGGCGAACACCGGGGAGCTGTTTTTT.

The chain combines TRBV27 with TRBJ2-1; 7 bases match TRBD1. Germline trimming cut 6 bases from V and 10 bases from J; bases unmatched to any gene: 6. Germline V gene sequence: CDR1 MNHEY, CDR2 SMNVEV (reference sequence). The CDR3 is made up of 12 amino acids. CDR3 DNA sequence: TGTGCCAGCAGCCGACAGGGTCTGGAGCAGTTCTTC. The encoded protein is CASSRQGLEQFF.

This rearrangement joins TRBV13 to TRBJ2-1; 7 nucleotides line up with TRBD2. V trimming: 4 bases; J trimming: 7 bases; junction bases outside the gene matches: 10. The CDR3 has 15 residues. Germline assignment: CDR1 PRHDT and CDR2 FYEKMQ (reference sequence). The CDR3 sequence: CASSSGLGAANEQFF. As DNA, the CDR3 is TGTGCCAGCAGCTCCGGACTAGGAGCGGCAAATGAGCAGTTCTTC.